Here is one T cell receptor beta chain with its context. It lacks a known antigen. Per-base quality was not reported, and no clone a single base away is much larger than it. The TCR beta CDR3 regions were amplified from RNA transcripts. A first-round RT-PCR of the TCR CDR3 used the HTBI primer set with the Qiagen OneStep RT-PCR kit. Libraries were constructed in a second round of multiplex PCR, after which size selection and purification were carried out. Libraries were sequenced paired-end with 100 bp reads on an Illumina HiSeq2000. In the original analysis: SOAPnuke was used to process the raw data, removing reads that contained adapters or uncalled bases, had a mean Phred below 15, or lacked an exact match to the constant primer or identifier. High-quality paired reads were merged with COPE v1.2.5, and unique nucleotide sequences were defined as clonotypes. MiTCR v1.1 was used to align the clonotypes against IMGT TRBV, TRBD and TRBJ reference segments. The analysis included only V-J combinations with a frequency above 0.0001, which together covered around 99% of the repertoires. The TCS score was defined as F50 (clonal expansion) divided by E x V (chaos), with BLOSUM62-based TCRdist calculated between CDR3 peptides within each V-J. Welch's t-statistics and random forest reduced 500 to 550 V-J features to roughly 13, which were used in a naive Bayes classifier (R e1071). Clones were called with MiXCR by TCRdb after fastp trimmed the public reads at Q25, and only in-frame beta chains were retained. Rows are combined by CDR3 protein, so each entry shows the most common genes and DNA. These V and J calls rely on TCRdb rather than the paper's analysis. The sample has 490,000 or so distinct CDR3 sequences on record, less than 25% of them singletons. Of the sample, about 49% falls within the top ten clones.

In the ophthalmopathy patients, disease was moderately to severely active, with a Clinical Activity Score of 3 or more, a NOSPECS grade of 4 or more, and a duration of less than 3 months. Any patient with an uncontrolled infection, another autoimmune disease, pregnancy or lactation was excluded. Diagnoses were based on clinical symptoms, serum thyroxine and TRAb, thyroid ultrasound and orbital computed tomography. PBMCs were isolated from approximately 10 ml of fresh peripheral blood by Ficoll-Paque density gradient centrifugation. Trizol reagent was used to extract total RNA, and RNA quality was then checked on an Agilent 2100 Bioanalyzer. The data stem from a study of T cells in Graves' hyperthyroidism and ophthalmopathy (dated by TCRdb to the late 2010s). For the wider study: Peripheral blood was sampled at the time of initial diagnosis, prior to any treatment. A discovery cohort of approximately 100 patients, approximately 45 with Graves' ophthalmopathy and approximately 55 with stable Graves' hyperthyroidism, was used to find distinguishing TCR V-J signatures. Whether ophthalmopathy could be predicted prospectively was tested in an independent validation cohort made up of about 20 hyperthyroidism patients plus 17 patients who later progressed to ophthalmopathy. The roughly 100 discovery patients were randomly split 7:3 into training and test sets. Thyroid tissue and blood T-cell repertoires from several Graves' hyperthyroidism patients were also compared in the study. After sampling, hyperthyroidism patients received methimazole starting at 30 mg daily, and ophthalmopathy patients received high-dose intravenous methylprednisolone. The paper reports TCR Vbeta CDR3 sequencing of roughly 140 peripheral blood samples: 40 or so ophthalmopathy, approximately 74 hyperthyroidism and approximately 17 progressor patients. Overall study outcomes, separate from this receptor: In validation, the model predicted progression to ophthalmopathy a median of about 6 months before onset, with about 71% sensitivity and roughly 73% specificity. Blood samples also contained most of the expanded thyroid clonotypes (frequency above 0.001), which suggests that blood repertoires may reflect thyroid immune responses. A model built on a 13 V-J signature distinguished ophthalmopathy from stable hyperthyroidism, reaching approximately 89% sensitivity and 81% to 83% specificity in cross-validation and 80%/75% in testing. Sample size was not statistically predetermined, and investigators were not blinded to group allocation.

Trimming removed 4 bases from V and 5 bases from J, leaving 12 bases between the germline ends. Spanning cysteine to phenylalanine, the CDR3 consists of 13 amino acids. The CDR3 DNA has 39 bases and is translated from base 1. Sequences MNHNS (CDR1) and SASEGT (CDR2) are obtained from the germline V gene. Here the chain combines TRBV6-1 and TRBJ2-7; no D gene call is confident. This receptor was identified in a woman aged 70-85 years with Graves' ophthalmopathy. Sequenced material: blood. The DNA reads as follows: TGTGCCAGCAGTGGACATCCGTTCCACGAGCAGTACTTC. Its protein is CASSGHPFHEQYF.